One and the same sample provided the 16 T cell receptor beta chains below, sequenced in a study of cytomegalovirus exposure and HLA in healthy donors. Use of 60 Vbeta and 13 Jbeta primers characterized the PCR. Profiling relied on immunoSEQ multiplex PCR, and the TCRdb table lists in-frame clones only, not all of them. The sample yields 130,000 or so clones, more than 60% seen once. The specimen was PBMCs. These receptors originate from a woman in her forties in good health and CMV-seropositive.

The chain links TRBV19 to TRBJ1-2; no clear D gene. V gave up 0 bases and J gave up 8 bases, with 13 bases separating them. The germline CDR1 and CDR2 sequences are LNHDA and SQIVND (reference sequence). CDR3 length: 14 residues. The CDR3, as DNA: TGTGCCAGTAGTATAGAAAGCCGGTCTCACGGCTACACCTTC. Protein: CASSIESRSHGYTF.

V usage is TRBV14 and J usage is TRBJ2-7, with D perhaps TRBD1 (5 bases). The germline CDR1 and CDR2 sequences are SGHDN and FVKESK. Trimming took 4 bases from V and 4 from J, leaving 11 bases between them. The CDR3 loop spans 13 amino acids. CDR3 protein: CASSPKGVYEQYF. CDR3 sequence (DNA): TGTGCCAGCAGCCCCAAAGGGGTATACGAGCAGTACTTC.

This clone has more than one count but fewer than ten. The chain links TRBV5-4 to TRBJ2-1; 14 bases align to TRBD2. Unmatched junction bases numbered 9, after V lost 3 bases and J lost 7 bases. CDR1 SGHNT and CDR2 YYREEE come from the germline V gene (reference sequence). The CDR3 contains 17 residues. CDR3 amino acids: CASSSEGLAGVRNEQFF. For the CDR3, the DNA is TGTGCCAGCAGCTCCGAGGGACTAGCGGGAGTTAGAAATGAGCAGTTCTTC.

The genes are TRBV5-1 and TRBJ2-1, with 13 nucleotides matching TRBD2. This CDR3 spans 18 amino acids. The J segment lost 4 bases and the V segment lost 3 bases, leaving 10 bases of the junction unmatched. CDR1 and CDR2 from the germline V gene are SGHRS and YFSETQ. CDR3 coding DNA: TGCGCCAGCAGCTCAGGACTAGCGGGAGCGGTGGGGTACAATGAGCAGTTCTTC. It yields the protein CASSSGLAGAVGYNEQFF.

The chain links TRBV5-1 to TRBJ2-3, with 15 positions matching TRBD2. This CDR3 comprises 20 residues. J was trimmed by 5 bases and V by 1 base; bases with no gene match: 14. Germline assignment: CDR1 SGHRS and CDR2 YFSETQ. CDR3 DNA sequence: TGCGCCAGCAGCTTGACACGGAGGACTAGCGGGGGGGCCGGGGGAGATACGCAGTATTTT. Residues: CASSLTRRTSGGAGGDTQYF.

V and J are TRBV6-5 and TRBJ2-3; 9 bases map to TRBD2. The junction had 4 bases not matched to a gene; V was cut back by 6 bases and J by 3 bases. Germline CDR1 MNHEY, CDR2 SVGAGI. The CDR3 has 14 amino acids. In nucleotides, the CDR3 is TGTGCCAGCAGAAGACTAGCGGAAACAGATACGCAGTATTTT. Residues: CASRRLAETDTQYF.

The rearrangement uses TRBV10-1 and TRBJ2-1; D is possibly TRBD2 (5 bases). The CDR3 sequence is 13 residues long. Germline V gene data show CDR1 as WNHNN and CDR2 as SYGVQD (reference sequence). V was pared by 2 bases and J by 8 bases, with 10 bases between. The CDR3 reads CASSEPPGDEQFF. The CDR3 nucleotides read TGCGCCAGCAGTGAGCCCCCCGGGGATGAGCAGTTCTTC.

The chain links TRBV18 to TRBJ1-5; 8 bases fit TRBD1. This CDR3 has 16 residues. The trim removed 0 bases at V and 6 bases at J, leaving 7 bases unmatched. CDR1 is KGHSH, CDR2 LQKENI, per germline. The CDR3 coding sequence is TGTGCCAGCTCACCACCTGACAGGGGTTCTCGTCAGCCCCAGCATTTT. Translating gives CASSPPDRGSRQPQHF.

This sequence joins TRBV5-1 and TRBJ1-4, with 8 nucleotides matching TRBD1. Germline CDR1 reads SGHRS; CDR2 reads YFSETQ. The CDR3 sequence is 17 residues long. Trimming removed 0 bases from V and 8 bases from J; junction bases left unmatched: 12. The CDR3: CASSLGPLQGAGEKLFF. CDR3 DNA: TGCGCCAGCAGCTTGGGGCCCCTCCAGGGGGCTGGAGAAAAACTGTTTTTT.

In its sample, this clone was seen once. The V and J genes are TRBV30 and TRBJ2-3; TRBD2 matches at 14 bases. The CDR3 consists of 14 residues. The ends lost 7 bases at V and 4 bases at J; junction bases unmatched: 4. In germline, CDR1 is GTSNPN, CDR2 SVGIG (reference sequence). The CDR3 here is CAYGLAGGSDTQYF. For the CDR3, the DNA is TGTGCCTATGGACTAGCGGGGGGATCAGATACGCAGTATTTT. The full variable domain, rest sourced from reference TRBV30 and TRBJ2-3, is SQTIHQWPATLVQPVGSPLSLECTVEGTSNPNLYWYRQAAGRGLQLLFYSVGIGQISSEVPQNLSASRPQDRQFILSSKKLLLSDSGFYLCAYGLAGGSDTQYFGPGTRLTVL.

The V and J genes are TRBV5-4 and TRBJ2-7; D might be TRBD1 (6 bases). V dropped 4 bases and J dropped 1 base, with 15 bases sitting between them. CDR1 is SGHNT and CDR2 is YYREEE in the germline V gene (reference sequence). There are 15 residues in the CDR3. Here the CDR3 DNA reads TGTGCCAGCAGCAGGGACACCGTCAAATCCTACGAGCAGTACTTC. Translated, it gives CASSRDTVKSYEQYF.

The gene calls are TRBV13 and TRBJ2-7; 8 nucleotides match TRBD2. Germline CDR1 reads PRHDT; CDR2 reads FYEKMQ (reference sequence). Trimming took 2 bases from V and 0 from J; bases not matched to a gene: 6. CDR3 length equals 16 residues. The CDR3 DNA follows: TGTGCCAGCAGCTTATGGGCTAGCGGGTTCTCCTACGAGCAGTACTTC. It is translated as CASSLWASGFSYEQYF.

This clone was seen a few times. This rearrangement joins TRBV18 to TRBJ2-1; 8 bases align to TRBD2. V lost 3 bases, J lost 6 bases, and 7 bases stayed unmatched. The CDR3 has 15 amino acids. The germline gives CDR1 KGHSH, CDR2 LQKENI. The CDR3 sequence is CASSPRMAGGNEQFF. Here the CDR3 DNA reads TGTGCCAGCTCACCCCGCATGGCGGGGGGCAATGAGCAGTTCTTC.

This clone came up once. V gene TRBV5-1 combines with J gene TRBJ1-2; 7 positions match TRBD1. The trim removed 4 bases at V and 4 bases at J, leaving 10 bases unmatched. This CDR3 has 15 amino acids. Germline assignment: CDR1 SGHRS and CDR2 YFSETQ. The DNA for the CDR3 is TGCGCCAGCAGCGGTGGGACAGCGACAGCCTATGGCTACACCTTC. Translation gives CASSGGTATAYGYTF.

The chain recombines TRBV2 with TRBJ2-2; perhaps TRBD2 as D (5 bases). Germline CDR1 SNHLY, CDR2 FYNNEI. V dropped 6 bases and J dropped 7 bases, with 9 bases sitting between them. CDR3 length: 12 amino acids. The CDR3 loop is CASSRSGGELFF. The CDR3 DNA follows: TGTGCCAGCAGCCGAAGCGGCGGGGAGCTGTTTTTT.

The V gene is TRBV19, the J gene TRBJ1-1; D is ambiguous. Trimming took 3 bases from V and 3 from J, leaving 8 bases between them. CDR1 is LNHDA, CDR2 SQIVND, per germline (reference sequence). The CDR3 covers 13 residues. The CDR3 DNA follows: TGTGCCAGTAGTATCAACGGGTACACTGAAGCTTTCTTT. As protein: CASSINGYTEAFF.